This T cell receptor (beta chain) was retrieved from a study of blood T cell repertoires in COVID-19. The V end lost 3 bases, the J end lost 7 bases, and 30 bases lay between the germline ends. This CDR3 has 19 amino acids. The germline gives CDR1 MNHEY, CDR2 SMNVEV (reference sequence). Only in-frame clones appear in the TCRdb table, and some are missing; sequencing was by immunoSEQ multiplex PCR. The table records under 300,000 clones, around 80% of them present only once. The receptor was isolated from a man aged 40-55 years who had recovered from COVID-19. The sample was peripheral blood. V is TRBV27 and J is TRBJ1-1; TRBD1 is a possible D gene (5 bases). The CDR3 here is CASSLTPKGPGLPAIEAFF. The CDR3 region has the DNA TGTGCCAGCAGTTTGACCCCCAAGGGACCGGGACTTCCTGCCATTGAAGCTTTCTTT.